This T cell receptor beta chain was sequenced during a study of naive and memory T cell subsets. Findings and caveats of the study: Over 90% of naive TCR sequences appeared only once, unlike memory subsets. Diversity fell and Gini index rose from naive through CM, EM, EMRA.

An equimolar mix of two oligonucleotides served as the beta constant-region primer for TRBC1 and TRBC2. The ligated cDNA underwent four PCR rounds using SP2 and nested alpha and beta constant-region primers. The cDNA 3' end received a ligated single-stranded oligonucleotide carrying the SP2 primer and a 12-nucleotide UMI. TCRdb re-called the UMI-ligation and nested PCR reads through MiXCR, storing one row per CDR3 protein. The data show some 22,000 distinct CDR3 sequences, with more than 7% seen just once and approximately 21% held by the top ten. This clonotype was detected ten times or more. Its antigen is unknown. Germline lookup yields CDR1 MDHEN and CDR2 SYDVKM. This CDR3 spans 18 amino acids. Trimming removed 7 bases from V and 2 bases from J; junction bases left unmatched: 17.

The V gene is TRBV28, the J gene TRBJ2-3; TRBD1 aligns across 8 bases. Sequences were obtained from central memory CD8+ T cells from blood. This clonotype was obtained from a human donor in good health. CDR3 sequence (DNA): TGTGCCAGCATTAGAGGACAGGGCTTATTAGTCTCCACAGATACGCAGTATTTT. Protein product: CASIRGQGLLVSTDTQYF.